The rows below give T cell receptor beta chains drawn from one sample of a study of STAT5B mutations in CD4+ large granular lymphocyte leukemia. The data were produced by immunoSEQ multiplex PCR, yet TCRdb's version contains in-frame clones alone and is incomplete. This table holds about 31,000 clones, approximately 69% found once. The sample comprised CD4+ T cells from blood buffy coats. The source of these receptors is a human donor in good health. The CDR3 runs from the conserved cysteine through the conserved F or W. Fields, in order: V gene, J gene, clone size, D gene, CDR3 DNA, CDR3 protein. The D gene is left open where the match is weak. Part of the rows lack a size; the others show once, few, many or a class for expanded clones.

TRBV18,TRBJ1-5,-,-,TGTGCCAGCTCATCCGGAAGGGGTCCCAATCAGCCCCAGCATTTT,CASSSGRGPNQPQHF
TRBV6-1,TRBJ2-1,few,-,TGTGCCAGCAGTGGTGGAGGGTGGTGGAATGAGCAGTTCTTC,CASSGGGWWNEQFF
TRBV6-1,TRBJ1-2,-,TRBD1,TGTGCCAGCAGTGAAACGGGACAGGGAAGGTATGGCTACACCTTC,CASSETGQGRYGYTF
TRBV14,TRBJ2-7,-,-,TGTGCCAGCAGCATTCGCCGGGACGGGAGCTACGAGCAGTACTTC,CASSIRRDGSYEQYF
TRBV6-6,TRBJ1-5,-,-,TGTGCCAGCAGTTACTCGTACAGGCGCTCGGGTCAGCCCCAGCATTTT,CASSYSYRRSGQPQHF
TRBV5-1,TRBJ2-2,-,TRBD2,TGCGCCAGCAGCGAAGAACGGGGGGGCCACGGGGAGCTGTTTTTT,CASSEERGGHGELFF
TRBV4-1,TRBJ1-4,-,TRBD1,TGCGCCAGCAGCCAAGATGATTCGATAGTAGGGACAGGACGAAAACTGTTTTTT,CASSQDDSIVGTGRKLFF
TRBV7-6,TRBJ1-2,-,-,TGTGCCAGCAGCGTCGGGGAAGGCTATGGCTACACCTTC,CASSVGEGYGYTF
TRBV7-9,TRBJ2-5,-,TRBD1,TGTGCCAGCAGTTACGGGACAGGGGAAGAGACCCAGTACTTC,CASSYGTGEETQYF
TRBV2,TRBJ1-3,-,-,TGTGCCAGCAGTGAAGCAACCTTCTCTGGAAACACCATATATTTT,CASSEATFSGNTIYF
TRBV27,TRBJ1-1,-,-,TGTGCCAGCAGTCGGGCAGGGGTAAACACTGAAGCTTTCTTT,CASSRAGVNTEAFF
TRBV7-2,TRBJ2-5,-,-,TGTGCCAGCAGCTTAGGGCTTCGGGGGCCGGAAGAGACCCAGTACTTC,CASSLGLRGPEETQYF
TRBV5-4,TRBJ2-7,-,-,TGTGCCAGCAGCTTGGCTCTGAACGAGCAGTACTTC,CASSLALNEQYF
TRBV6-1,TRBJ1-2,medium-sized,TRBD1,TGTGCCAGCAGTGAGGGGACAGGGGGCGAGGGTTATGGCTACACCTTC,CASSEGTGGEGYGYTF
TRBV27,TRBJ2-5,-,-,TGTGCCAGCTCCGTCCGACGGGGGCGCGTTGAGACCCAGTACTTC,CASSVRRGRVETQYF
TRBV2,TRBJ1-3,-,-,TGTGCCAGCAGTGAAGGGACACTTGGAAACACCATATATTTT,CASSEGTLGNTIYF
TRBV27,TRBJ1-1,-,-,TGTGCCAGCAGTTTCCTCACGGGTACAGCTTTCTTT,CASSFLTGTAFF
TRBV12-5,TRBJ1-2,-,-,TGTGCTAGTGGTTTGGAAGGAGTTTATGGCTACACCTTC,CASGLEGVYGYTF
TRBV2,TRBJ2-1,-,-,TGTGCCAGCAGTGGACACTTAAAGGGGAATGAGCAGTTCTTC,CASSGHLKGNEQFF
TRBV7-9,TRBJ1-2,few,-,TGTGCCAGCAGCTTAGCGCCGACAGTGAACTATGGCTACACCTTC,CASSLAPTVNYGYTF
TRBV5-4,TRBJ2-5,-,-,TGTGCCAGCAGGGCTGGGGACAACTCACAAGAGACCCAGTACTTC,CASRAGDNSQETQYF
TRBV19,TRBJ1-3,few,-,TGTGCCAGTAGTGCACCCCTCCCGGGAAACACCATATATTTT,CASSAPLPGNTIYF
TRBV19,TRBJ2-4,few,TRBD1,TGTGCCAGTAGTATGGGACAGGGGGAGGACATTCAGTACTTC,CASSMGQGEDIQYF
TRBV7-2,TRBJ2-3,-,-,TGTGCCAGCAGCTTATATCAACTAGGGGGAGATACGCAGTATTTT,CASSLYQLGGDTQYF
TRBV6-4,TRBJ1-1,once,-,TGTGCCAGCAGTGCGACAGCTATGAACACTGAAGCTTTCTTT,CASSATAMNTEAFF
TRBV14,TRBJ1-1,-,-,TGTGCCAGCAGCCTCCAGCGCAGCACTGAAGCTTTCTTT,CASSLQRSTEAFF
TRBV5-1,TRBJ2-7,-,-,TGCGCCAGCAGCTTGGATGTAGGGGTGGCCTACGAGCAGTACTTC,CASSLDVGVAYEQYF
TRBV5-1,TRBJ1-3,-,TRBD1,TGCGCCAGCAGCCCGGGACAGGACTCTGGAAACACCATATATTTT,CASSPGQDSGNTIYF
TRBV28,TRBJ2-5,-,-,TGTGCCAGCAGCCCAAGGGGGACTACAAAAGAGACCCAGTACTTC,CASSPRGTTKETQYF
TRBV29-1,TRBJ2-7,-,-,TGCAGCGTTGAACCGGGGGAAACCTACGAGCAGTACTTC,CSVEPGETYEQYF
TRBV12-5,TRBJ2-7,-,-,TGTGCTAGTGGTTCTCTCTACGAGCAGTACTTC,CASGSLYEQYF
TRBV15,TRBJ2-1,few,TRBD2,TGTGCCACCAGCGAACACCTAGCGGGAGCCTACAATGAGCAGTTCTTC,CATSEHLAGAYNEQFF
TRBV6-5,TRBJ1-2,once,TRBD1,TGTGCCAGCAGTTCAGGGGGCCAGAGAGGCTACACCTTC,CASSSGGQRGYTF
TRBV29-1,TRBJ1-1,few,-,TGCAGCGTTGAGCAGAGATTGAACACTGAAGCTTTCTTT,CSVEQRLNTEAFF
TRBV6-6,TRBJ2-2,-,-,TGTGCCAGCAGTTACGATGGTAACGGGGAGCTGTTTTTT,CASSYDGNGELFF
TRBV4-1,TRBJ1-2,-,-,TGCGCCAGCAATGGAATAACCCTAGGGGACTATGGCTACACCTTC,CASNGITLGDYGYTF
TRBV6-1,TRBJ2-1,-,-,TGTGCCAGCAGTGAAGCGCGTTCCTATCCCAATGAGCAGTTCTTC,CASSEARSYPNEQFF
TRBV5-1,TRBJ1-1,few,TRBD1,TGCGCCAGCAGCTTGGGGACAGGGGGATCTGAAGCTTTCTTT,CASSLGTGGSEAFF
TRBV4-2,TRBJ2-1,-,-,TGTGCCAGCAGCCAAGCCTTACTAGTCCGCAATGAGCAGTTCTTC,CASSQALLVRNEQFF
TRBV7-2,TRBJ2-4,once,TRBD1,TGTGCCAGCAGCACGCAACAGGGGGGAGGTATTCAGTACTTC,CASSTQQGGGIQYF
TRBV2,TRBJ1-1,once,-,TGTGCCAGCAGCTCCCCCGCGGTGGGTAGTCTTGAAGCTTTCTTT,CASSSPAVGSLEAFF
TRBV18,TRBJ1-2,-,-,TGTGCCAGCTCACCAAATGGGCCGGTTGAAATGGATGGCTACACCTTC,CASSPNGPVEMDGYTF
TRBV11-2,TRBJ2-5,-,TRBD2,TGTGCCAGCAGCTTACAGCCTAGCGGAGAGACCCAGTACTTC,CASSLQPSGETQYF
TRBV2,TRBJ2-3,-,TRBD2,TGTGCCAGCACCCCTAGCGGGGGGGGAAGAAGCCCCCAGTATTTT,CASTPSGGGRSPQYF
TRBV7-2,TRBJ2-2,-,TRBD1,TGTGCCAGCAGCTTAGGACAGGGGGTCACCGGGGAGCTGTTTTTT,CASSLGQGVTGELFF
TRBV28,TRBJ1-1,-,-,TGTGCCAGCAGTTTAGCGTCGAGGGGGAAGAATGAAGCTTTCTTT,CASSLASRGKNEAFF
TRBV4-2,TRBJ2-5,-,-,TGTGCCAGCAGCCATGTAGGAGAGACCCAGTACTTC,CASSHVGETQYF
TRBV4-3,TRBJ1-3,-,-,TGCGCCAGCAGCCAAGATACAGGTAGAGTCACCATATATTTT,CASSQDTGRVTIYF
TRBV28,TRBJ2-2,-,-,TGTGCCAGCAGGATCAACACCGGGGAGCTGTTTTTT,CASRINTGELFF
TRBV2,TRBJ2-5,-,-,TGTGCCAGCAGCCATAGGACGGGGCAAGAGACCCAGTACTTC,CASSHRTGQETQYF
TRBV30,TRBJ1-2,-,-,TGTGCCTGGAGAGACGCCACAGGGTATGGCTACACCTTC,CAWRDATGYGYTF
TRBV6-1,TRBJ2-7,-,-,TGTGCCAGCAGTGAGTTCTACGAGCAGTACTTC,CASSEFYEQYF
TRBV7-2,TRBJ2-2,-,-,TGTGCCAGCAGCTTTCCCCCCGGGGAGCTGTTTTTT,CASSFPPGELFF
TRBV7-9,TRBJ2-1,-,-,TGTGCCAGCAGCCTCGGGGTAGCGGCCTACAATGAGCAGTTCTTC,CASSLGVAAYNEQFF
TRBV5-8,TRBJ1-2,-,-,TGTGCCAGCACCACCGGGTTGAGGGGGGCCGACTATGGCTACACCTTC,CASTTGLRGADYGYTF